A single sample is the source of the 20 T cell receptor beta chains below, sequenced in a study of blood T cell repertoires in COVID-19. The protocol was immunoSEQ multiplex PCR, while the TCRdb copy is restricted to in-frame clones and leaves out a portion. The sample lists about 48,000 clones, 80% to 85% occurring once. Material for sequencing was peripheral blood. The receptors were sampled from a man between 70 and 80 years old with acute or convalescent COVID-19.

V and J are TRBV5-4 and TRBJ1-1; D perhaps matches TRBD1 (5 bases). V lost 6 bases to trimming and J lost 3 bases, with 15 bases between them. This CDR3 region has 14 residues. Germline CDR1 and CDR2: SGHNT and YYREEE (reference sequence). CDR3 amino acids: CASIGGAADTEAFF. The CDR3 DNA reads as TGTGCCAGCATAGGAGGGGCTGCTGACACTGAAGCTTTCTTT.

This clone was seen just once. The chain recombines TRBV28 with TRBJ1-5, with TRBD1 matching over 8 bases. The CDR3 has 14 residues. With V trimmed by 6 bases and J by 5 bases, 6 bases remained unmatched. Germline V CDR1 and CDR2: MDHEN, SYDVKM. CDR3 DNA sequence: TGTGCCAGCAGCCTAGGACAGGGATATCAGCCCCAGCATTTT. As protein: CASSLGQGYQPQHF.

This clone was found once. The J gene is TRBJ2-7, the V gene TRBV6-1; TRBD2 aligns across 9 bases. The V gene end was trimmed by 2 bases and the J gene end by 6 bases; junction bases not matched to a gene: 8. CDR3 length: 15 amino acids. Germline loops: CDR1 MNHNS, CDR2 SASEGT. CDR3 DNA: TGTGCCAGCAGTGAAAGAGGTAGCGGGAGTGGCGAGCAGTACTTC. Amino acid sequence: CASSERGSGSGEQYF.

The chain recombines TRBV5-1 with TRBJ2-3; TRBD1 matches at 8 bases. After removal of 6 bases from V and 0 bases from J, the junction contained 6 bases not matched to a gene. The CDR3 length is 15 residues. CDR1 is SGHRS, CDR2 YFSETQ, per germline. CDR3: CASTSDRASTDTQYF. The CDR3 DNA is TGCGCCAGCACCTCGGACAGGGCCAGCACAGATACGCAGTATTTT.

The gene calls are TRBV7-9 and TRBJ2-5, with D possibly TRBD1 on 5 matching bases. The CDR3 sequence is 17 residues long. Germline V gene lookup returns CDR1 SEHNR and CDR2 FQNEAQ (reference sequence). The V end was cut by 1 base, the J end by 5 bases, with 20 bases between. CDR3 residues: CASSLDFPGLSGETQYF. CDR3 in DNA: TGTGCCAGCAGCTTAGATTTCCCAGGGCTATCCGGGGAGACCCAGTACTTC.

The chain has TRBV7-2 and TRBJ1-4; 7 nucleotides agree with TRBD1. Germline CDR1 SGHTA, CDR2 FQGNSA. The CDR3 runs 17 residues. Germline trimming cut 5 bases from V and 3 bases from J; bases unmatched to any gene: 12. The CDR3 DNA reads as TGTGCCAGCAGCATACAGGGGACGGTGCCGGCTAATGAAAAACTGTTTTTT. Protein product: CASSIQGTVPANEKLFF.

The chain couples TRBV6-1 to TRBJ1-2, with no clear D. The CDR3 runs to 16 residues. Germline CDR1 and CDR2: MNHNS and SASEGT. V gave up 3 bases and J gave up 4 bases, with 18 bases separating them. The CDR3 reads CASSDSGMRYVYGYTF. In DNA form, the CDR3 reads TGTGCCAGCAGTGATTCTGGTATGCGATATGTCTATGGCTACACCTTC.

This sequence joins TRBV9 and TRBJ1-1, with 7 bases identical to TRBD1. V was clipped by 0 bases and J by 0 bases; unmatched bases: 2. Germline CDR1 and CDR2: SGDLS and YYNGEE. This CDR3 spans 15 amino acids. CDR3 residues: CASSVGGQMNTEAFF. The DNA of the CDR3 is TGTGCCAGCAGCGTAGGGGGACAGATGAACACTGAAGCTTTCTTT.

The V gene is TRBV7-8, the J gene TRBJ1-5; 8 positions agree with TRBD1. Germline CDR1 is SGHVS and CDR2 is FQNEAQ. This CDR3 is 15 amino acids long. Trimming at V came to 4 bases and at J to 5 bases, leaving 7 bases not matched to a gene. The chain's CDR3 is CASSSLQGAYQPQHF. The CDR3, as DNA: TGTGCCAGCAGCTCCCTTCAGGGGGCCTATCAGCCCCAGCATTTT.

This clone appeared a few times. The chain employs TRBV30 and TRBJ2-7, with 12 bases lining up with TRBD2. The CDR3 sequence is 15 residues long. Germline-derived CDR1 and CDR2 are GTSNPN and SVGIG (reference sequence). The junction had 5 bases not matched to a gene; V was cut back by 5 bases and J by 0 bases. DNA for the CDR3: TGTGCCTGGTCGGGACTAGCGGGTGTCTCCTACGAGCAGTACTTC. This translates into CAWSGLAGVSYEQYF.

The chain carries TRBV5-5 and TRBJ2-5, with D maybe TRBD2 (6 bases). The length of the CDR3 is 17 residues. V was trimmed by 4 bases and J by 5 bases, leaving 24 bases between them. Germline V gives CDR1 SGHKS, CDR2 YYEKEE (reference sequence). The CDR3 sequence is CASSPGHGGTPSETQYF. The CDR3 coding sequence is TGTGCCAGCAGCCCTGGACATGGGGGGACTCCAAGCGAGACCCAGTACTTC.

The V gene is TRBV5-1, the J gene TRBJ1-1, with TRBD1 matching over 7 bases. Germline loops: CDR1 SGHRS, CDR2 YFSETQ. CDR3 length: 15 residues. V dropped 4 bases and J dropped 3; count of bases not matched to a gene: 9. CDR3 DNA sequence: TGCGCCAGCAGCACCCGACAGGGAGAGGACACTGAAGCTTTCTTT. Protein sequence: CASSTRQGEDTEAFF.

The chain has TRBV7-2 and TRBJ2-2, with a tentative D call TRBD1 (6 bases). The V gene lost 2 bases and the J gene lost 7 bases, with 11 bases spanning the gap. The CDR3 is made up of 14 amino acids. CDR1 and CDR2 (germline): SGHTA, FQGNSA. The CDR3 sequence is CASSLTTGFGELFF. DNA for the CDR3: TGTGCCAGCAGCTTAACTACAGGGTTCGGGGAGCTGTTTTTT.

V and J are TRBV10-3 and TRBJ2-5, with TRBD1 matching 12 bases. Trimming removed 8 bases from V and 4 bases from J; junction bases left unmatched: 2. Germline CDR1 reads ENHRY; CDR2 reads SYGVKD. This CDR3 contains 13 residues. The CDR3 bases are TGTGCCATCGGGGGACAGGGGGCAGAGACCCAGTACTTC. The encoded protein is CAIGGQGAETQYF.

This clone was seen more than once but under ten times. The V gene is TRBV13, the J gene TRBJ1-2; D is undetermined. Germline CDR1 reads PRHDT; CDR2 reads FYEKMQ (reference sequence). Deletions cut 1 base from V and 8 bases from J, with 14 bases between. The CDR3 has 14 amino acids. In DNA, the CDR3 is TGTGCCAGCAGCTTAGTCGTCCAGGTCGAAGGCTACACCTTC. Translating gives CASSLVVQVEGYTF.

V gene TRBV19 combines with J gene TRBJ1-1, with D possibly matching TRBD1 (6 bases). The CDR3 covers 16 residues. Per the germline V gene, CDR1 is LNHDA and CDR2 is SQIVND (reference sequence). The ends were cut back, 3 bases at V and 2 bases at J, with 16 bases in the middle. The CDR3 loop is CASSMIGAGVNTEAFF. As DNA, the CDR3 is TGTGCCAGTAGTATGATCGGGGCAGGGGTAAACACTGAAGCTTTCTTT.

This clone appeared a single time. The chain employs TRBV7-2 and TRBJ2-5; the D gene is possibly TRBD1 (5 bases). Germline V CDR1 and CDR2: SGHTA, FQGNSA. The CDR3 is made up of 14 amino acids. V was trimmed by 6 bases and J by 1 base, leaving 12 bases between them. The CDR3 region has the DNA TGTGCCAGCAGATCCTACAGGTTCCAAGAGACCCAGTACTTC. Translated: CASRSYRFQETQYF.

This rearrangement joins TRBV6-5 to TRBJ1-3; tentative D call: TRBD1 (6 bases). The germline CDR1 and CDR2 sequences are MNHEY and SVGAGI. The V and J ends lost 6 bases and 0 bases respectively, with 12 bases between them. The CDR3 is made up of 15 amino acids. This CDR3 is CASRPTGTSGNTIYF. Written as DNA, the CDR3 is TGTGCCAGCAGGCCCACAGGGACCTCTGGAAACACCATATATTTT.

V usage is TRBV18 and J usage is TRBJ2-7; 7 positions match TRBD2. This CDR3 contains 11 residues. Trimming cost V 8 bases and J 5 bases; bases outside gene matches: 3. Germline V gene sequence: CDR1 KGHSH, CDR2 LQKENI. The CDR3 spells CASASGDEQYF. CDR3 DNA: TGTGCCAGCGCCAGCGGGGACGAGCAGTACTTC.

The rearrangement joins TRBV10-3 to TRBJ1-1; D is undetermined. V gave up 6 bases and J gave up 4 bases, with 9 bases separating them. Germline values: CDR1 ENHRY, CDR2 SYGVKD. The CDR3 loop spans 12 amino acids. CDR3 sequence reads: CAIRATATEAFF. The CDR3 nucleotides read TGTGCCATCAGAGCGACGGCCACTGAAGCTTTCTTT.